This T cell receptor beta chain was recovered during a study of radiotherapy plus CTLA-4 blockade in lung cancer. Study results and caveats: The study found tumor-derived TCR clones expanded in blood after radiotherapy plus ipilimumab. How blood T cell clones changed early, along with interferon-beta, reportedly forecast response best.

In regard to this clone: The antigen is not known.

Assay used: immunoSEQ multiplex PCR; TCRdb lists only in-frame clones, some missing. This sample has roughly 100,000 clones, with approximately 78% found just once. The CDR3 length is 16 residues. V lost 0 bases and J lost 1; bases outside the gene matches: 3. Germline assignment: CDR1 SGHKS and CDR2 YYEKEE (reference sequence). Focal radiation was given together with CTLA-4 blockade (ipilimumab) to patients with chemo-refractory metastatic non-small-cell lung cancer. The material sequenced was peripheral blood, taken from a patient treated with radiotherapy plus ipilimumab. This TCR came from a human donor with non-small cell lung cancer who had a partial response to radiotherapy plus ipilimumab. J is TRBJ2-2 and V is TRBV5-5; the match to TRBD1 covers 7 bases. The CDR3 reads CASSLEGQVNTGELFF. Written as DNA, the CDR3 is TGTGCCAGCAGCTTGGAAGGACAGGTGAACACCGGGGAGCTGTTTTTT.